The 8 T cell receptor beta chains listed next were all sequenced from one sample in a study of blood T cell repertoires in COVID-19 (dated by TCRdb to 2019 to 2021). The library was prepared using the immunoSEQ multiplex PCR assay. Held by TCRdb, this immuneACCESS table contains in-frame sequences only and omits some clones. Under half of the omission traces to an unresolved V gene where checked; the cause of the rest is unknown. Present in this sample are a few hundred thousand clones, 92% of which were seen just once. The ten largest account for 18% of the sample. Sequenced material: PBMCs or T cells enriched from blood (not recorded which). The receptors were gathered from a woman aged 25 to 39 who had recovered from COVID-19.

The CDR3, as DNA: TGTGCCACCAGGGGGCTGAACACTGAAGCTTTCTTT. This translates into CATRGLNTEAFF. V is TRBV2 and J is TRBJ1-1, with 8 positions matching TRBD1. The CDR3 totals 12 residues. Germline assignment: CDR1 SNHLY and CDR2 FYNNEI. The trim removed 10 bases at V and 0 bases at J, leaving 1 base unmatched.

The J gene is TRBJ2-7, the V gene TRBV5-1; D may be TRBD2 (6 bases). This CDR3 spans 16 amino acids. Germline V gene lookup returns CDR1 SGHRS and CDR2 YFSETQ. The V end was cut by 0 bases, the J end by 6 bases, with 19 bases between. The CDR3 sequence: CASSLDAVSGVGEQYF. In DNA, the CDR3 is TGCGCCAGCAGCTTGGATGCTGTATCGGGAGTTGGCGAGCAGTACTTC.

J is TRBJ2-5 and V is TRBV7-8; D possibly corresponds to TRBD2 (5 bases). Germline V gene sequence: CDR1 SGHVS, CDR2 FQNEAQ. The CDR3 is 16 residues long. With 1 base removed from V and 1 base from J, the gap between germline ends came to 13 bases. Here the CDR3 reads CASSLVLAPPQETQYF. Written as DNA, the CDR3 is TGTGCCAGCAGCTTAGTGCTAGCCCCACCCCAAGAGACCCAGTACTTC.

CDR3 protein: CASSQDGRRGRNTEAFF. DNA of the CDR3: TGCGCCAGCAGCCAAGATGGCCGACGGGGTAGGAACACTGAAGCTTTCTTT. The J gene is TRBJ1-1, the V gene TRBV4-3; D is ambiguous. This CDR3 is 17 amino acids long. CDR1 and CDR2 (germline): LGHNA, YSLEER. With 0 bases removed from V and 1 base from J, the gap between germline ends came to 15 bases.

V is TRBV3-1 (or the pseudogene TRBV3-2) and J is TRBJ2-5; TRBD2 matches at 7 bases. CDR1 and CDR2 from the germline V gene are LGHDT and YNNKEL (reference sequence). V lost 6 bases, J lost 3 bases, and 10 bases stayed unmatched. The CDR3 runs to 15 residues. The CDR3 sequence: CASSSGARGEETQYF. In DNA form, the CDR3 reads TGTGCCAGCAGTTCCGGGGCACGGGGGGAAGAGACCCAGTACTTC.

This rearrangement joins TRBV11-2 to TRBJ2-1, with 14 bases that match TRBD2. The CDR3 length is 15 residues. Germline V gene lookup returns CDR1 SGHAT and CDR2 FQNNGV. Losses at the gene ends were 4 bases for V and 9 bases for J; bases not matched to a gene: 5. The CDR3 sequence: CASSSRLAGGPEQFF. The CDR3 nucleotides are TGTGCCAGCAGCTCCAGACTAGCGGGAGGGCCTGAGCAGTTCTTC.

V and J are TRBV15 and TRBJ1-1; D remains unclear. The V end was cut by 1 base, the J end by 1 base, with 10 bases between. Per the germline V gene, CDR1 is LNHNV and CDR2 is YYDKDF (reference sequence). The CDR3 extends over 15 amino acids. The CDR3 here is CATSRGPGRNTEAFF. CDR3 nucleotide sequence: TGTGCCACCAGCAGAGGTCCAGGTCGGAACACTGAAGCTTTCTTT. Drawing the rest from reference TRBV15 and TRBJ1-1, the complete variable domain is DAMVIQNPRYQVTQFGKPVTLSCSQTLNHNVMYWYQQKSSQAPKLLFHYYDKDFNNEADTPDNFQSRRPNTSFCFLDIRSPGLGDTAMYLCATSRGPGRNTEAFFGQGTRLTVV.

The chain employs TRBV19 and TRBJ1-5; 8 positions match TRBD1. The trim removed 11 bases at V and 9 bases at J, leaving 9 bases unmatched. Germline V gene data show CDR1 as LNHDA and CDR2 as SQIVND (reference sequence). This CDR3 has 12 amino acids. The CDR3 is CAGGQGEWPQHF. Here the CDR3 DNA reads TGTGCCGGCGGACAGGGAGAATGGCCCCAGCATTTT.